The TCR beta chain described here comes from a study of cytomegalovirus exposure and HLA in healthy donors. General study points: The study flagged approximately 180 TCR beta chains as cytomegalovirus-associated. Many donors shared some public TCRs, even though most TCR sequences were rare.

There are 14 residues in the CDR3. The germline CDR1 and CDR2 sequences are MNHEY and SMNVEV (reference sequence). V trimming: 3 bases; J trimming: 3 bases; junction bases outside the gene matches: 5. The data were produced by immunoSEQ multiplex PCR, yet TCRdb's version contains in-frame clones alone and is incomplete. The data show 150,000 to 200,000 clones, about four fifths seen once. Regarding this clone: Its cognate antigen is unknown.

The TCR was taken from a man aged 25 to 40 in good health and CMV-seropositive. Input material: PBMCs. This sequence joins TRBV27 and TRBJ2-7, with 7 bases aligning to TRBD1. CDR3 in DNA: TGTGCCAGCAGTTTTTCAACAGGGGTCTACGAGCAGTACTTC. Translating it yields CASSFSTGVYEQYF.